A single sample is the source of the 11 T cell receptor beta chains below, sequenced in a study of CD8 T cells in Susac syndrome. RNA, at roughly 0.45 to 1 ug, was reverse transcribed with random hexamers. TCRdb re-called the immunoSEQ multiplex PCR reads through MiXCR, storing one row per CDR3 protein. The table lists some 400,000 distinct CDR3 sequences, more than 80% of them singletons. Input material: CD8+ T cells from PBMCs. The receptors derive from a human donor with multiple sclerosis.

The chain has TRBV30 and TRBJ2-2; D is possibly TRBD2 (7 bases). In germline, CDR1 is GTSNPN, CDR2 SVGIG (reference sequence). Trimming pared 5 bases from V and 4 bases from J, leaving 14 bases between. The CDR3 is 14 residues long. This CDR3 reads CAWGEGGTTGELFF. The CDR3 bases are TGTGCCTGGGGGGAGGGGGGCACCACCGGGGAGCTGTTTTTT.

The chain recombines TRBV28 with TRBJ2-7, with a weak D call TRBD2 (5 bases). Looked up from germline, CDR1 is MDHEN and CDR2 is SYDVKM. The CDR3 extends over 15 amino acids. The V end was cut by 5 bases, the J end by 2 bases, with 16 bases between. CDR3 in DNA: TGTGCCAGCAGTCTCCAAGTCGGGATCGCCTACGAGCAGTACTTC. It translates to CASSLQVGIAYEQYF. The variable domain in full, with the rest retrieved from reference TRBV28 and TRBJ2-7, is DVKVTQSSRYLVKRTGEKVFLECVQDMDHENMFWYRQDPGLGLRLIYFSYDVKMKEKGDIPEGYSVSREKKERFSLILESASTNQTSMYLCASSLQVGIAYEQYFGPGTRLTVT.

This chain links TRBV6-2 or TRBV6-3 with TRBJ2-7, with D possibly TRBD1 on 6 matching bases. With 0 bases removed from V and 1 base from J, the gap between germline ends came to 13 bases. This CDR3 region has 16 residues. Germline CDR1 MNHEY, CDR2 SVGEGT. CDR3 region: CASSYSTGTRSYEQYF. The CDR3 DNA follows: TGTGCCAGCAGTTACTCTACGGGGACAAGATCCTACGAGCAGTACTTC.

Here the CDR3 DNA reads TGTGCCAGCAGCTTCCCCCGATTTGGGGCAGCCTACGAGCAGTACTTC. It encodes CASSFPRFGAAYEQYF. The V and J genes are TRBV11-2 and TRBJ2-7, with TRBD1 as a possible D gene (5 bases). This CDR3 has 16 residues. The germline V gene has CDR1 SGHAT and CDR2 FQNNGV. Between the trimmed V and J ends, which lost 3 bases and 2 bases, there was a span of 17 bases.

The chain couples TRBV5-1 to TRBJ1-1, with TRBD1 as a possible D gene (6 bases). In germline, CDR1 is SGHRS, CDR2 YFSETQ. CDR3 size: 14 residues. Trimming removed 1 base at V and 3 bases at J, with 10 bases between. This CDR3 is CASSLLTGDTEAFF. For the CDR3, the DNA is TGCGCCAGCAGCTTGCTGACAGGAGACACTGAAGCTTTCTTT. The whole variable domain, remainder taken from reference TRBV5-1 and TRBJ1-1, is KAGVTQTPRYLIKTRGQQVTLSCSPISGHRSVSWYQQTPGQGLQFLFEYFSETQRNKGNFPGRFSGRQFSNSRSEMNVSTLELGDSALYLCASSLLTGDTEAFFGQGTRLTVV.

The V gene is TRBV5-1, the J gene TRBJ1-1, with D perhaps matching TRBD1 (5 bases). This CDR3 region has 13 residues. Trimming took off 3 bases at V and 8 bases at J, with 14 bases between the two ends. The V gene's germline CDR1 is SGHRS and CDR2 YFSETQ. Here the CDR3 reads CASSWGTGAEAFF. The CDR3 nucleotides read TGCGCCAGCAGCTGGGGGACCGGGGCCGAAGCTTTCTTT. The full variable domain, completed using reference TRBV5-1 and TRBJ1-1, is KAGVTQTPRYLIKTRGQQVTLSCSPISGHRSVSWYQQTPGQGLQFLFEYFSETQRNKGNFPGRFSGRQFSNSRSEMNVSTLELGDSALYLCASSWGTGAEAFFGQGTRLTVV.

The chain joins TRBV28 to TRBJ1-5; D gene uncertain. V was cut by 7 bases and J by 9 bases, with 10 bases left in between. Per the germline V gene, CDR1 is MDHEN and CDR2 is SYDVKM. This CDR3 is 11 amino acids long. The CDR3 spells CASNKDPPQHF. DNA for the CDR3: TGTGCCAGCAATAAGGATCCGCCCCAGCATTTT. The full variable domain, rest sourced from reference TRBV28 and TRBJ1-5, is DVKVTQSSRYLVKRTGEKVFLECVQDMDHENMFWYRQDPGLGLRLIYFSYDVKMKEKGDIPEGYSVSREKKERFSLILESASTNQTSMYLCASNKDPPQHFGDGTRLSIL.

The gene calls are TRBV30 and TRBJ2-5; the D gene is possibly TRBD2 (5 bases). Trimming shortened V by 1 base and J by 5 bases, and 11 bases separated the two germline ends. CDR1 and CDR2 (germline): GTSNPN, SVGIG (reference sequence). The CDR3 spans 13 residues. This CDR3 is CAWSGLAGETQYF. In DNA, the CDR3 is TGTGCCTGGAGTGGCCTAGCTGGGGAGACCCAGTACTTC.

The CDR3 DNA is TGCGCCAGCAGCCAAGATAGATGGGGGGCTGATAGGGAAAAACTGTTTTTT. Protein sequence: CASSQDRWGADREKLFF. V is TRBV4-1 and J is TRBJ1-4, with D possibly being TRBD1 (6 bases). This CDR3 has 17 residues. The V end was cut by 0 bases, the J end by 8 bases, with 19 bases between. The germline V gene encodes CDR1 MGHRA and CDR2 YSYEKL.

The chain links TRBV28 to TRBJ1-3; a possible D gene is TRBD1 (5 bases). Germline V lookup: CDR1 MDHEN, CDR2 SYDVKM. This CDR3 is built from 14 residues. The V end was cut by 4 bases, the J end by 0 bases, with 7 bases between. Written as DNA, the CDR3 is TGTGCCAGCAGTTGGGACCCCTCTGGAAACACCATATATTTT. Protein: CASSWDPSGNTIYF.

In its sample, this clonotype was seen once. CDR3 sequence reads: CASSPTNSELFF. In DNA form, the CDR3 reads TGTGCCAGCAGCCCGACCAACTCCGAGCTGTTTTTT. This chain connects TRBV7-9 to TRBJ2-2, with D unresolved. Between the trimmed V and J ends, which lost 5 bases and 11 bases, there was a span of 12 bases. Germline lookup yields CDR1 SEHNR and CDR2 FQNEAQ (reference sequence). The CDR3 consists of 12 residues.